This TCR beta chain was obtained from a study of blood T cell repertoires in COVID-19. The overall study: Italy, Spain and the United States were the sources of the convalescent and acute COVID-19 samples.

This table comes from immunoSEQ multiplex PCR, and its TCRdb copy is limited to in-frame clones, with some not included. The table has a few hundred thousand clones, roughly 90% seen once. V was pared by 0 bases and J by 8 bases, with 10 bases between. The CDR3 length is 13 residues. From germline, CDR1 is MNHEY and CDR2 SMNVEV (reference sequence). The receptor's source is a man aged 55 to 70 who had recovered from COVID-19. The sequenced sample consisted of peripheral blood. This chain connects TRBV27 to TRBJ1-2; D remains ambiguous. The DNA of the CDR3 is TGTGCCAGCAGTTTATCGGGGAGGGTCGGCTACACCTTC. It encodes CASSLSGRVGYTF.